This T cell receptor (beta chain) was captured in a study of blood T cell repertoires in COVID-19. On the study more broadly: Samples representing acute and convalescent COVID-19 were sourced from the United States, Italy and Spain. PBMCs, B-cell-depleted T cells, or T cells provided the cDNA or gDNA that made up the material.

Germline lookup yields CDR1 SGHRS and CDR2 YFSETQ. V was cut by 1 base and J by 5 bases, with 7 bases left in between. This CDR3 comprises 14 residues. In the authors' workflow: Counts of nucleated cells, estimated from reference gene primer amplification, were obtained. Sequenced by immunoSEQ multiplex PCR; TCRdb stores in-frame clones only, minus some. That table is the source of V, J and clone size, and D and trimming were worked out from the DNA. There are roughly 260,000 clones in the sample; around 90% occur only once, and over 2% lies in the top ten. The TCR originated in a woman in her forties or fifties who had recovered from COVID-19. The chain couples TRBV5-1 to TRBJ1-6, with no clear D. The sample consisted of peripheral blood. CDR3 nucleotides: TGCGCCAGCAGCTTGATTCAGAATAATTCACCCCTCCACTTT. Translating it yields CASSLIQNNSPLHF.